This TCR beta chain was recovered during a study of T cell responses to AZD1222 COVID-19 vaccine. Study-level findings and limits: Researchers took repertoire samples only after the peak T cell response had come. Donors were largely white British and mainly female; clonal diversity was possibly underestimated. Spike-specific TCR breadth and depth rose after two AZD1222 doses. Reportedly, nearly half the spike-specific TCRs target unmutated variant regions.

Generated by immunoSEQ multiplex PCR, the TCRdb table keeps only in-frame clones and is missing some. The sample yields about 100,000 clones, 80% to 95% seen once. In the case of this clone: Its antigen is undetermined.

The germline V gene encodes CDR1 MDHEN and CDR2 SYDVKM. There are 13 residues in the CDR3. V lost 5 bases and J 3 bases, leaving 7 bases between the germline ends. The V call is TRBV28, the J call TRBJ2-2; no reliable D call. The material sequenced was peripheral blood, taken on day 0 of AZD1222 vaccination. The sequence derives from an adult in good health. The CDR3 spells CASSKDDTGELFF. The CDR3 DNA reads as TGTGCCAGCAGTAAGGACGACACCGGGGAGCTGTTTTTT.